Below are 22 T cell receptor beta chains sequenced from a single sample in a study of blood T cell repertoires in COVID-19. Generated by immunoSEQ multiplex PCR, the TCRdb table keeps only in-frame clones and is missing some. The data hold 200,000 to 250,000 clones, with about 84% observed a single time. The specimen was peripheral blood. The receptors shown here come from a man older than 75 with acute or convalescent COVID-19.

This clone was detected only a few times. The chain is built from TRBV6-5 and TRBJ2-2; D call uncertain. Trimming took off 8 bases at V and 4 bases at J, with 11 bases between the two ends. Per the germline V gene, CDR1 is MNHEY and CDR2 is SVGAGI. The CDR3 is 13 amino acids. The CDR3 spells CASSGQSTGELFF. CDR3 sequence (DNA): TGTGCCAGCTCCGGTCAAAGCACCGGGGAGCTGTTTTTT.

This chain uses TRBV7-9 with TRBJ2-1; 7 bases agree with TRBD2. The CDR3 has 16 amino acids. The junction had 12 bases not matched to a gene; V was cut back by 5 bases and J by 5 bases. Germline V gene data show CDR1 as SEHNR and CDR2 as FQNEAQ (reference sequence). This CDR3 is CASSPNPGAGDNEQFF. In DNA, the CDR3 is TGTGCCAGCAGCCCGAATCCCGGGGCGGGGGACAATGAGCAGTTCTTC.

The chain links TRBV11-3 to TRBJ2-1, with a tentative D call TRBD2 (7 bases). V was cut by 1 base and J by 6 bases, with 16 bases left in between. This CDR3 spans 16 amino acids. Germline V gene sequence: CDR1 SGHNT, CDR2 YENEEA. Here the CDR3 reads CASSLVSGGASNEQFF. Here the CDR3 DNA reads TGTGCCAGCAGCTTAGTGTCTGGGGGGGCGAGCAATGAGCAGTTCTTC.

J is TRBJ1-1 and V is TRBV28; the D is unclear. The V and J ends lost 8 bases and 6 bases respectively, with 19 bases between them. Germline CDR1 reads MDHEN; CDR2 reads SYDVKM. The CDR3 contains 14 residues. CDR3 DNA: TGTGCCAGCCTACCGAGGTCGAGGAAGTCTGAAGCTTTCTTT. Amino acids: CASLPRSRKSEAFF.

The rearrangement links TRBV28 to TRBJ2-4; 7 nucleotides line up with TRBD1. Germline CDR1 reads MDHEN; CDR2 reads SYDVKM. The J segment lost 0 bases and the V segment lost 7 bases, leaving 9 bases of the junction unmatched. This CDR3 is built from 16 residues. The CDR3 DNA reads TGTGCCAGCAACTTCGGGACAGATTTAGCCAAAAACATTCAGTACTTC. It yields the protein CASNFGTDLAKNIQYF.

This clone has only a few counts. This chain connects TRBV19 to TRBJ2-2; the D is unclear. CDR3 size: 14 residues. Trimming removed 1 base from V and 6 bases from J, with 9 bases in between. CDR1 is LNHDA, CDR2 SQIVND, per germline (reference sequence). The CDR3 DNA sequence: TGTGCCAGTAGTATAGGGCGCGGTCCCGGGGAGCTGTTTTTT. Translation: CASSIGRGPGELFF.

Here the CDR3 DNA reads TGTGCCAGCAGTGAAGCGAGTCCGCGGCAGCCCCAGCATTTT. Its protein is CASSEASPRQPQHF. This chain connects TRBV2 to TRBJ1-5; no clear D. The CDR3 totals 14 residues. The germline V and J ends were trimmed by 0 bases and 7 bases, with 10 bases remaining between them. Per the germline V gene, CDR1 is SNHLY and CDR2 is FYNNEI.

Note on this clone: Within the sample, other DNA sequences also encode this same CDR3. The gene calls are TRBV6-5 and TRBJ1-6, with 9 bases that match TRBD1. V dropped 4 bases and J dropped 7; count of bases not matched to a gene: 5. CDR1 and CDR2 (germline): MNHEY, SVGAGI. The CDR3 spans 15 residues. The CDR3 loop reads CASSSGTGRNSPLHF. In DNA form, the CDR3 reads TGTGCCAGCAGTTCCGGGACAGGGAGGAATTCACCCCTCCACTTT.

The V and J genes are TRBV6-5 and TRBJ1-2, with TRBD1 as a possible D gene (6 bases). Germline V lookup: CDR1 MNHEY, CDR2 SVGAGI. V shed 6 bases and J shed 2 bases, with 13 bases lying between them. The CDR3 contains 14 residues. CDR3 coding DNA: TGTGCCAGCAGCCACAGGGAAGAAAACTATGGCTACACCTTC. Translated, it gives CASSHREENYGYTF.

CDR3 in amino acids: CASSPFPQGSGANVLTF. The CDR3 coding sequence is TGTGCCAGCTCACCCTTTCCACAGGGCTCTGGGGCCAACGTCCTGACTTTC. The chain couples TRBV18 to TRBJ2-6, with TRBD1 as a possible D gene (6 bases). The V end lost 3 bases, the J end lost 0 bases, and 12 bases lay between the germline ends. Germline V gene data show CDR1 as KGHSH and CDR2 as LQKENI. The CDR3 consists of 17 residues.

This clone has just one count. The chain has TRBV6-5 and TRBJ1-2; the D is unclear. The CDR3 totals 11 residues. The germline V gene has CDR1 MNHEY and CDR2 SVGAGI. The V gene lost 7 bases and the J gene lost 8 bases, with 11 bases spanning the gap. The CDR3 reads CASKDSLGYTF. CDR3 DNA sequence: TGTGCCAGCAAGGACTCTCTGGGCTACACCTTC.

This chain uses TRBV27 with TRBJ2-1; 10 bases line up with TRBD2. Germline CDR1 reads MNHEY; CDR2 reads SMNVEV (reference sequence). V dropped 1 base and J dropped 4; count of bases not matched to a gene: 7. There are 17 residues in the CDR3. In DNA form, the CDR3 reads TGTGCCAGCAGTTTATACCTAGCGGGAGAACAGTACAATGAGCAGTTCTTC. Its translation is CASSLYLAGEQYNEQFF.

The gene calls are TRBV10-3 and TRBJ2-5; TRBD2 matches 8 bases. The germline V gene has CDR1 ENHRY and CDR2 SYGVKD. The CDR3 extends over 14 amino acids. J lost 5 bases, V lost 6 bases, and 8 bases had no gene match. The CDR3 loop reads CAISPGLGWETQYF. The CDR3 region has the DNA TGTGCCATCAGCCCGGGACTAGGGTGGGAGACCCAGTACTTC.

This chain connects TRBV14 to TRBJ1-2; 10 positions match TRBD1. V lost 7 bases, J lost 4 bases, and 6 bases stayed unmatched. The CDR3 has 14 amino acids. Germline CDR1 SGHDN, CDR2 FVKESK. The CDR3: CASTPGQGSYGYTF. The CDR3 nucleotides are TGTGCCAGCACCCCGGGACAGGGGAGCTATGGCTACACCTTC.

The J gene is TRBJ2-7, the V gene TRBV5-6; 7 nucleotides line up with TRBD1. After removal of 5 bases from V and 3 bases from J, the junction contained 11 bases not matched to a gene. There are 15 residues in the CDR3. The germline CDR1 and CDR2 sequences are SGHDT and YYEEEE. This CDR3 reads CASRPTGTANYEQYF. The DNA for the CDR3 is TGTGCCAGCAGACCAACCGGGACAGCTAACTACGAGCAGTACTTC.

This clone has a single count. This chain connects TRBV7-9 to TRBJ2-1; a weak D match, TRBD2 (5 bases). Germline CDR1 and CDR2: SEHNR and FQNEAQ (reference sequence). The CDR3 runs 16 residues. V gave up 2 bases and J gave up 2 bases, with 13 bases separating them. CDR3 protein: CASSLIGVSTYNEQFF. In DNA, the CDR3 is TGTGCCAGCAGCTTAATCGGGGTGAGCACCTACAATGAGCAGTTCTTC.

CDR3 in amino acids: CASDGESSYNSPLHF. The CDR3 DNA reads TGTGCCAGCGACGGGGAAAGCTCCTATAATTCACCCCTCCACTTT. The chain carries TRBV2 and TRBJ1-6; D not certain. The CDR3 extends over 15 amino acids. V was trimmed by 8 bases and J by 0 bases, leaving 11 bases between them. Germline CDR1 is SNHLY and CDR2 is FYNNEI.

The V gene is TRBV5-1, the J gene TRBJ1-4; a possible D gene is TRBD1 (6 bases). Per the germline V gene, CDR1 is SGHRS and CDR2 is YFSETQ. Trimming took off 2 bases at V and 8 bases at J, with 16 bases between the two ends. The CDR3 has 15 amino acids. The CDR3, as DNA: TGCGCCAGCAGCTTACAGGGAAGGGATAAGGAAAAACTGTTTTTT. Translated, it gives CASSLQGRDKEKLFF.

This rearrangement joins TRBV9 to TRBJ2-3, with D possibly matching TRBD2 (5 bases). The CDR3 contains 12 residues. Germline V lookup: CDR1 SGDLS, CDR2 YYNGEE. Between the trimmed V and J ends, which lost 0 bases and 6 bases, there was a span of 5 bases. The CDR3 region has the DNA TGTGCCAGCAGCGTAGTAGCGGATACGCAGTATTTT. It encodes CASSVVADTQYF.

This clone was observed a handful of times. The CDR3 here is CASSQPSRAGANEKLFF. The CDR3 nucleotides read TGCGCCAGCAGCCAGCCGAGCAGGGCAGGGGCTAATGAAAAACTGTTTTTT. The rearrangement joins TRBV10-1 to TRBJ1-4; perhaps TRBD1 as D (6 bases). Trimming left V 6 bases short and J 3 bases short, with 20 bases between. The CDR3 has 17 residues. Germline V CDR1 and CDR2: WNHNN, SYGVQD (reference sequence).

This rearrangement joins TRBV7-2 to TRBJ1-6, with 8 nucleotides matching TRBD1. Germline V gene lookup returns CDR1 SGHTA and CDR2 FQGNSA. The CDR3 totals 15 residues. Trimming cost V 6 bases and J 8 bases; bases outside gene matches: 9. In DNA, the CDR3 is TGTGCCAGCAGGTCTCAGGGGGCAGGGGATTCACCCCTCCACTTT. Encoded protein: CASRSQGAGDSPLHF.

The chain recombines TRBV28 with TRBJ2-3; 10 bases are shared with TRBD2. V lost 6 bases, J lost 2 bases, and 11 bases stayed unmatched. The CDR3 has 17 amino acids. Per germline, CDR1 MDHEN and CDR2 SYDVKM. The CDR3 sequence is CASSRLGLAGVTDTQYF. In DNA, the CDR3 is TGTGCCAGCAGCCGCCTCGGTCTAGCGGGGGTCACAGATACGCAGTATTTT.